The rows below give T cell receptor beta chains drawn from one sample of a study of OX40 agonist ivuxolimab in advanced cancers. The data were produced by immunoSEQ multiplex PCR, yet TCRdb's version contains in-frame clones alone and is incomplete. The table shows 50,000 to 80,000 clones, with approximately 84% occurring only once. This material consisted of CD4+ or CD8+ T cells sorted from blood, taken in a trial of the OX40 agonist ivuxolimab. The receptor set was obtained from an adult with an advanced solid tumor such as melanoma, head and neck, liver or kidney cancer. Both conserved end residues are part of each CDR3. The D gene is left open where the match is weak. Some rows mark clone size as missing; the rest say once, few, many or name a class of expanded clone.

cdr3_aa cdr3_nt d_call v_call clone_size j_call
CASSAWASGSNEQFF TGTGCCAGCAGTGCGTGGGCTAGCGGGAGCAATGAGCAGTTCTTC TRBD2 TRBV2 once TRBJ2-1
CASRQQGWTEAFF TGTGCCAGCAGGCAACAGGGGTGGACTGAAGCTTTCTTT TRBD1 TRBV6-5 . TRBJ1-1
CASRSTGQGNYNSPLHF TGTGCCAGCAGGTCGACGGGACAGGGAAATTATAATTCACCCCTCCACTTT TRBD1 TRBV5-4 . TRBJ1-6
CASSQVGGKLFF TGCGCCAGCAGCCAAGTGGGGGGAAAACTGTTTTTT . TRBV4-3 . TRBJ1-4
CASSSRRGRTDTQYF TGTGCCAGCAGCTCTCGCAGGGGAAGGACAGATACGCAGTATTTT . TRBV7-8 . TRBJ2-3
CASSPPGPDTQYF TGTGCCAGCTCACCACCGGGCCCAGATACGCAGTATTTT . TRBV18 . TRBJ2-3
CASSRGRRNEQFF TGTGCCAGCAGCCGCGGACGGAGGAATGAGCAGTTCTTC . TRBV14 . TRBJ2-1
CAGGTGVGETQYF TGTGCCGGGGGGACAGGGGTAGGGGAGACCCAGTACTTC TRBD1 TRBV2 . TRBJ2-5
CASSRAGTETNEKLFF TGCGCCAGCAGCCGAGCAGGGACGGAAACTAATGAAAAACTGTTTTTT . TRBV5-1 . TRBJ1-4
CATSRDRQPEANYGYTF TGTGCCACCAGCAGAGATCGGCAGCCAGAAGCTAACTATGGCTACACCTTC . TRBV15 . TRBJ1-2
CASSPRNQPQHF TGTGCCAGCAGCCCAAGGAATCAGCCCCAGCATTTT . TRBV6-5 . TRBJ1-5
CASRPTFGDTQYF TGTGCCAGCAGACCTACCTTTGGGGATACGCAGTATTTT . TRBV27 . TRBJ2-3
CASSLGTGGEAETQYF TGTGCCAGCAGCTTAGGGACAGGGGGCGAGGCGGAGACCCAGTACTTC TRBD1 TRBV11-2 few TRBJ2-5
CASSYIAGGRDTQYF TGTGCCAGCAGCTATATAGCGGGAGGTCGAGATACGCAGTATTTT TRBD2 TRBV7-2 . TRBJ2-3
CAWEGPSYEQYF TGTGCCTGGGAGGGACCATCCTACGAGCAGTACTTC . TRBV30 . TRBJ2-7
CASRRASSIPTNEKLFF TGTGCCAGCAGACGCGCCTCTTCCATACCAACTAATGAAAAACTGTTTTTT . TRBV2 . TRBJ1-4
CASSPRKNIQYF TGTGCCAGCAGCCCCCGAAAAAACATTCAGTACTTC . TRBV7-2 . TRBJ2-4
CASSLVRGNYGYTF TGTGCCAGCAGCTTAGTCAGGGGAAACTATGGCTACACCTTC . TRBV7-2 . TRBJ1-2
CASSVDGDSGNTIYF TGCGCCAGCAGCGTGGACGGAGACTCTGGAAACACCATATATTTT . TRBV5-1 . TRBJ1-3
CASSPHRTGELFF TGTGCCAGCTCACCACACCGTACCGGGGAGCTGTTTTTT . TRBV18 . TRBJ2-2
CAWREYNEQFF TGTGCCTGGAGGGAGTACAATGAGCAGTTCTTC . TRBV30 . TRBJ2-1
CASSLGRGGVLNEQFF TGTGCCAGCAGCTTAGGGCGGGGGGGCGTATTAAATGAGCAGTTCTTC TRBD2 TRBV7-2 . TRBJ2-1
CASSSNRELSNTIYF TGTGCCAGCAGTTCCAACAGGGAACTTTCAAACACCATATATTTT . TRBV2 . TRBJ1-3
CASSLSGRALDTGELFF TGTGCCAGCAGCTTGAGCGGGAGAGCTCTAGACACCGGGGAGCTGTTTTTT TRBD2 TRBV7-9 . TRBJ2-2
CAWRGADYLYEQYF TGTGCCTGGAGGGGGGCAGACTACCTCTACGAGCAGTACTTC . TRBV30 . TRBJ2-7
CASSQVVGPYEQYF TGCGCCAGCAGCCAAGTTGTAGGTCCCTACGAGCAGTACTTC . TRBV4-3 . TRBJ2-7
CASSQAGGPEKLFF TGCGCCAGCAGCCAAGCTGGGGGGCCCGAAAAACTGTTTTTT . TRBV4-3 . TRBJ1-4
CASSFLSSYNEQFF TGTGCCAGCAGCTTCCTCAGCTCCTACAATGAGCAGTTCTTC . TRBV14 . TRBJ2-1
CASSPAGGLGYGYTF TGTGCCAGCTCACCAGCCGGGGGCCTGGGCTATGGCTACACCTTC . TRBV18 . TRBJ1-2
CASSLTRGAPYEQYF TGTGCCAGCAGTCTTACCCGGGGTGCCCCTTACGAGCAGTACTTC . TRBV28 . TRBJ2-7
CASSPWTGKNTEAFF TGTGCCAGCAGCCCCTGGACAGGTAAGAACACTGAAGCTTTCTTT TRBD1 TRBV9 . TRBJ1-1
CAISTNNDGYEQYF TGTGCCATCAGCACTAACAACGACGGTTACGAGCAGTACTTC . TRBV10-3 . TRBJ2-7
CASKTGSPLYNTEAFF TGTGCCAGTAAGACAGGGTCTCCTTTGTACAACACTGAAGCTTTCTTT TRBD1 TRBV27 . TRBJ1-1
CASSLGGGPQPQHF TGTGCCAGCAGCTTGGGAGGGGGCCCTCAGCCCCAGCATTTT TRBD1 TRBV7-2 . TRBJ1-5
CASSQDARTSGGPLYEQYF TGCGCCAGCAGCCAAGATGCCCGGACTAGCGGGGGGCCCCTCTACGAGCAGTACTTC TRBD2 TRBV4-3 . TRBJ2-7
CASSFTQGAREQYF TGTGCCAGCAGCTTCACGCAGGGGGCAAGGGAGCAGTACTTC TRBD1 TRBV7-2 once TRBJ2-7
CASSYTGAQPQHF TGTGCCAGCAGTTACACGGGGGCTCAGCCCCAGCATTTT . TRBV6-5 . TRBJ1-5
CASSSQGSGYEQYF TGTGCCAGCAGTTCCCAGGGGTCCGGGTACGAGCAGTACTTC . TRBV2 once TRBJ2-7
CSAGKNTEAFF TGCAGTGCTGGCAAGAACACTGAAGCTTTCTTT . TRBV20-1 . TRBJ1-1
CASSLGQGYSNQPQHF TGTGCCAGCAGCCTGGGACAGGGCTATAGCAATCAGCCCCAGCATTTT TRBD1 TRBV5-8 once TRBJ1-5
CASSLQGLNYGYTF TGTGCCAGCAGCTTACAGGGACTAAACTATGGCTACACCTTC . TRBV11-2 . TRBJ1-2
CASSLDSVNQPQHF TGTGCCAGCAGCCTCGACAGCGTCAATCAGCCCCAGCATTTT . TRBV2 . TRBJ1-5
CASSLAPGDRGYGYTF TGTGCCAGCAGCTTGGCCCCAGGGGACCGGGGCTATGGCTACACCTTC . TRBV5-6 . TRBJ1-2
CASSLVGGPEQYF TGTGCCAGCAGCTTAGTGGGGGGCCCCGAGCAGTACTTC . TRBV7-8 . TRBJ2-7
CASSMDGRGYGANVLTF TGTGCCAGTAGTATGGATGGCAGGGGCTACGGGGCCAACGTCCTGACTTTC . TRBV19 . TRBJ2-6
CASSLFIDQPQHF TGTGCCAGCAGCCTCTTCATTGATCAGCCCCAGCATTTT . TRBV9 . TRBJ1-5
CASSFGREETQYF TGTGCCAGCAGCTTCGGCAGGGAAGAGACCCAGTACTTC . TRBV7-3 . TRBJ2-5
CASRRGTKGDYGYTF TGTGCCAGCCGAAGGGGGACAAAAGGCGACTATGGCTACACCTTC . TRBV6-5 . TRBJ1-2